This T cell receptor beta chain was profiled in a study of T cell responses to AZD1222 COVID-19 vaccine. Of note for this clone: Its antigen is not identified.

Trimming cost V 1 base and J 9 bases, with 14 bases left between them. Germline-derived CDR1 and CDR2 are LGHNT and FRNRAP. This CDR3 spans 14 amino acids. Libraries were prepared by immunoSEQ multiplex PCR; TCRdb keeps only in-frame clonotypes and omits some of them. The sample includes 100,000 or so clones, 85% to 90% of them seen just once. Whole-study findings and limits: Researchers took repertoire samples only after the peak T cell response had come. Donors were chiefly white British, with a greater number of females, and clonal diversity was perhaps underestimated.

The sample in question was peripheral blood, obtained on day 0 of AZD1222 vaccination. V gene TRBV12-5 combines with J gene TRBJ2-3; D is unclear. The source of this sequence is an adult in good health. Here the CDR3 DNA reads TGTGCTAGTGGTTTGGCCCGACCCCGAAGGACGCAGTATTTT. It encodes CASGLARPRRTQYF. The complete variable domain, with remaining parts taken from reference TRBV12-5 and TRBJ2-3, reads DARVTQTPRHKVTEMGQEVTMRCQPILGHNTVFWYRQTMMQGLELLAYFRNRAPLDDSGMPKDRFSAEMPDATLATLKIQPSEPRDSAVYFCASGLARPRRTQYFGPGTRLTVL.